This T cell receptor beta chain was recorded in a study of cytomegalovirus exposure and HLA in healthy donors. Overall study results and limits: The classifier reportedly diagnosed cytomegalovirus status with high specificity and sensitivity. Researchers counted 150 to 200 TCR beta chains as cytomegalovirus-associated.

In regard to this clone: Its antigen is unidentified.

The validation cohort, a group of 120 subjects, included the donors and was separate from the approximately 670-subject first cohort. With 3 bases removed from V and 6 bases from J, the gap between germline ends came to 23 bases. The germline V gene encodes CDR1 KGHSH and CDR2 LQKENI. The CDR3 contains 17 residues. The table came from immunoSEQ multiplex PCR; TCRdb's copy has only in-frame clones and leaves some out. The sample lists 90,000 to 150,000 clones, roughly 90% seen once, with about 6% in the top ten. This chain joins TRBV18 and TRBJ1-2; the D is unclear. Sequencing was done on a sample of PBMCs. The TCR was taken from a woman in her late teens or twenties in good health and CMV-seropositive. This CDR3 reads CASSPSLIGEAANGYTF. CDR3 coding DNA: TGTGCCAGCTCACCTTCCTTGATCGGGGAGGCAGCAAATGGCTACACCTTC.